This entry describes one T cell receptor beta chain. The target antigen is unknown. This specimen belongs to a study of OX40 agonist ivuxolimab in advanced cancers. Study results and caveats: People who partly responded at 0.1-3.0 mg/kg had some of the least clonal expansion seen. CD4+ and CD8+ blood T cells expanded clonally by week 6 at 0.1 to 3.0 mg/kg. CD4+ T cells averaged fewer expanded clones than CD8+ T cells.

The germline V gene encodes CDR1 GTSNPN and CDR2 SVGIG (reference sequence). Deletions cut 4 bases from V and 3 bases from J, with 12 bases between. CDR3 length: 13 residues. Some clones are missing from TCRdb's copy, which holds only in-frame ones; the method was immunoSEQ multiplex PCR. The sample carries approximately 35,000 clones, around 80% recorded once. This clonotype was sampled from an adult with an advanced solid tumor such as melanoma, head and neck, liver or kidney cancer. This specimen consisted of CD4+ or CD8+ T cells sorted from blood, obtained in a trial of the OX40 agonist ivuxolimab. The chain links TRBV30 to TRBJ1-1, with D unclear. CDR3 sequence reads: CAWIPTMDTEAFF. The DNA of the CDR3 is TGTGCCTGGATCCCTACGATGGACACTGAAGCTTTCTTT.